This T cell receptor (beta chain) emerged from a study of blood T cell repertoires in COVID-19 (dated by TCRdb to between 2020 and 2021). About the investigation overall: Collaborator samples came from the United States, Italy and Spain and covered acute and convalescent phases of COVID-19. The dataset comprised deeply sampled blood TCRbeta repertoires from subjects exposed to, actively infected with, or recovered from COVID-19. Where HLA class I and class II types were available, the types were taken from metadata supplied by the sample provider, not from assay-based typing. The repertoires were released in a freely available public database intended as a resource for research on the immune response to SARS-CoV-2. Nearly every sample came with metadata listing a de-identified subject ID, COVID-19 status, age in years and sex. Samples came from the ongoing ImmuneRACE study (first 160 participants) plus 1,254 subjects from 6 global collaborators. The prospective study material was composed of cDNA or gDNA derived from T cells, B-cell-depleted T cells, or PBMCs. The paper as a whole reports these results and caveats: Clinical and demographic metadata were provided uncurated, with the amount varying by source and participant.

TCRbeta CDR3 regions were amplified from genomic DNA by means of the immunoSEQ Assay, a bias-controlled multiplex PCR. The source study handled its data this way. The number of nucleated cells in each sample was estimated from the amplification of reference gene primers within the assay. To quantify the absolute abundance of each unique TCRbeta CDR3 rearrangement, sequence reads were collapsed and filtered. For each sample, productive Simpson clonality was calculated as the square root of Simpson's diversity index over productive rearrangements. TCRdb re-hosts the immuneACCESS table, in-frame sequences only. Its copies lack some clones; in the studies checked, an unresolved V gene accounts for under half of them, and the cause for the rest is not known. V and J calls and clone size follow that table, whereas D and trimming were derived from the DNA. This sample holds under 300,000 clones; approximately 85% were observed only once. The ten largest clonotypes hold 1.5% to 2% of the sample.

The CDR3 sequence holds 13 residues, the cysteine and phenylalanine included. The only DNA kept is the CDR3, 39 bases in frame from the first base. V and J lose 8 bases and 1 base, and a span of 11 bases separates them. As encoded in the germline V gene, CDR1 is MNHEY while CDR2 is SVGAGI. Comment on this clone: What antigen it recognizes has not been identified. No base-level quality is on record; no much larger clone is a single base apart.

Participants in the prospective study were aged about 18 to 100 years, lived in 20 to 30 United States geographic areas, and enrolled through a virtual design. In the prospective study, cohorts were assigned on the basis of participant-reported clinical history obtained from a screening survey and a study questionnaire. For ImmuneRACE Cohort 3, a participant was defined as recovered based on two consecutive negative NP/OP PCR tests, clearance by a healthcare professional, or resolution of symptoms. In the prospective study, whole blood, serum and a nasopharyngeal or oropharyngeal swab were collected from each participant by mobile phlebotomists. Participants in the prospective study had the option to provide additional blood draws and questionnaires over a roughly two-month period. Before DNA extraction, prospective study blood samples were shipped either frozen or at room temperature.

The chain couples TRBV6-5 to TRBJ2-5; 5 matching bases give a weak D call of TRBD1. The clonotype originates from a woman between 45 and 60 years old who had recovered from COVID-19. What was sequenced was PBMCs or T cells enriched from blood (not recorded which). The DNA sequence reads TGTGCCAGCTGCGTTGGGGCCCAAGAGACCCAGTACTTC. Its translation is CASCVGAQETQYF.